This T cell receptor beta chain was identified in a study of blood T cell repertoires in COVID-19. Across the study: Sources were T cells, B-cell-depleted T cells, or PBMCs; the material itself was cDNA or gDNA.

Clinical history reported by participants formed the basis on which cohorts were assigned. Assay used: immunoSEQ multiplex PCR; TCRdb lists only in-frame clones, some missing. The table includes some 270,000 clones, roughly 85% detected once. CDR3 length: 14 amino acids. In germline, CDR1 is SGHRS, CDR2 YFSETQ. V was pared by 0 bases and J by 4 bases, with 10 bases between. The specimen sequenced was PBMCs or T cells enriched from blood (not recorded which). V and J are TRBV5-1 and TRBJ1-2; TRBD1 might be the D (5 bases). The receptor was derived from a woman between 45 and 65 years old with acute COVID-19. The DNA of the CDR3 is TGCGCCAGCAGCTTGGCCCCGGGGGTCTATGGCTACACCTTC. It is translated as CASSLAPGVYGYTF.